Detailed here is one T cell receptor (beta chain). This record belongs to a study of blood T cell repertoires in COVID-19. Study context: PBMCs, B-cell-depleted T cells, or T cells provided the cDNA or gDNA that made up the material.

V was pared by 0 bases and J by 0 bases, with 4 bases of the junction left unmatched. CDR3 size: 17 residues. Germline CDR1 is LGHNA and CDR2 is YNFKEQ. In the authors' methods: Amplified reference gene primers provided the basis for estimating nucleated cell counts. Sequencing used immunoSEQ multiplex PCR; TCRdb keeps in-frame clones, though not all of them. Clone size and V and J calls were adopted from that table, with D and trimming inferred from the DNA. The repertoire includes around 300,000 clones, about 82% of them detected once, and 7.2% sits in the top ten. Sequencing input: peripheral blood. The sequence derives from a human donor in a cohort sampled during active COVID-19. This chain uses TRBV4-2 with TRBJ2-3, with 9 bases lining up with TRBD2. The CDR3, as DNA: TGTGCCAGCAGCCAAGATCCTAGCGGGGATAGCACAGATACGCAGTATTTT. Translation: CASSQDPSGDSTDTQYF.